The clone carrying this TCR beta chain was counted only a few times. The data are from a study of early T cells in non-severe SARS-CoV-2 infection. MiXCR, run by TCRdb on the 5' RACE reads, gives a single entry per CDR3 protein. Of 34,000 or so distinct CDR3 sequences in the sample, 9% are singletons; the top ten hold less than 15%. The CDR3 loop spans 14 amino acids. Trimming removed 3 bases from V and 3 bases from J; junction bases left unmatched: 4. Germline V lookup: CDR1 MNHEY, CDR2 SVGEGT. This chain links TRBV6-2 or TRBV6-3 with TRBJ2-5, with 7 bases identical to TRBD2. The specimen sequenced was whole blood. This receptor was identified in an adult who was a healthcare worker with PCR-confirmed SARS-CoV-2 infection or an uninfected control (not recorded which). The CDR3: CASSYGGVEETQYF. DNA for the CDR3: TGTGCCAGCAGTTATGGGGGGGTGGAAGAGACCCAGTACTTC.